Each of the 18 T cell receptor beta chains below was sequenced from the same sample in a study of identical twins. MiXCR, run by TCRdb on the 5' RACE reads, gives a single entry per CDR3 protein. The sample lists a few hundred thousand distinct CDR3 sequences, 7.5% to 10% occurring once. The data were also submitted as part of a second study, on yellow fever vaccine responses in identical twins.

Sequenced input: PBMCs. The receptors were gathered from a woman in her late teens or twenties in good health.

As to this clonotype: One junction end disagrees with the germline gene, perhaps due to a read error. V usage is TRBV20-1 and J usage is TRBJ2-5; 9 nucleotides align to TRBD2. Germline loops: CDR1 DFQATT, CDR2 SNEGSKA (reference sequence). The CDR3 has 15 amino acids. The CDR3 here is CCARDRAGGWETQYF. The CDR3 DNA reads as TGCTGTGCTAGAGATAGAGCGGGAGGTTGGGAGACCCAGTACTTC.

This clonotype was counted at least ten times. This rearrangement joins TRBV12-3 or TRBV12-4 to TRBJ2-1; possible D gene TRBD2, 6 bases. The CDR3 covers 15 residues. The V end was cut by 3 bases, the J end by 13 bases, with 22 bases between. Here the CDR3 reads CASSFNPPSVPEQFF. The CDR3 coding sequence is TGTGCCAGCAGTTTCAACCCACCTAGCGTGCCGGAACAGTTCTTC.

The J gene is TRBJ2-3, the V gene TRBV5-1; 11 positions match TRBD2. CDR1 is SGHRS and CDR2 is YFSETQ in the germline V gene. The CDR3 covers 18 residues. Trimming at V came to 0 bases and at J to 0 bases, leaving 6 bases not matched to a gene. CDR3 in DNA: TGCGCCAGCAGCTTGGTTGGGACTAGCGGCCGTAGCACAGATACGCAGTATTTT. Residues: CASSLVGTSGRSTDTQYF.

This chain links TRBV9 with TRBJ2-7; D uncertain. From germline, CDR1 is SGDLS and CDR2 YYNGEE. The CDR3 has 14 amino acids. The V and J ends lost 0 bases and 0 bases respectively, with 7 bases between them. CDR3 sequence: CASSVAGLSYEQYF. The CDR3 region has the DNA TGTGCCAGCAGCGTAGCGGGCCTCTCCTACGAGCAGTACTTC. The full variable domain, its missing parts supplied by reference TRBV9 and TRBJ2-7, is DSGVTQTPKHLITATGQRVTLRCSPRSGDLSVYWYQQSLDQGLQFLIQYYNGEERAKGNILERFSAQQFPDLHSELNLSSLELGDSALYFCASSVAGLSYEQYFGPGTRLTVT.

The chain combines TRBV21-1 with TRBJ2-1; whether TRBD2, the table's D call, matches the DNA was not checked. TRBV21-1 is annotated as a pseudogene. The CDR3 loop spans 14 amino acids. In DNA, the CDR3 is TGTGCCAGCAGCAAAGCCCCCGCTAACAATGAGCAGTTCTTC. It translates to CASSKAPANNEQFF.

This clonotype was recorded a few times. The V and J genes are TRBV14 and TRBJ2-7; D is ambiguous. Trimming left V 4 bases short and J 6 bases short, with 13 bases between. CDR3 length equals 13 residues. Germline V gives CDR1 SGHDN, CDR2 FVKESK. The CDR3: CASSRERVTEQYF. The CDR3 bases are TGTGCCAGCAGCCGAGAAAGGGTAACCGAGCAGTACTTC.

The chain joins TRBV28 to TRBJ2-1; weak D call: TRBD2 (5 bases). The CDR3 runs to 13 residues. V was pared by 7 bases and J by 4 bases, with 11 bases between. In germline, CDR1 is MDHEN, CDR2 SYDVKM. The CDR3 spells CASTLAPYNEQFF. The CDR3 DNA follows: TGTGCCAGCACCCTAGCCCCATACAATGAGCAGTTCTTC.

This clonotype was counted many times. This chain links TRBV9 with TRBJ2-5, with D unclear. The CDR3 sequence is 12 residues long. Germline loops: CDR1 SGDLS, CDR2 YYNGEE. The V and J ends lost 0 bases and 5 bases respectively, with 5 bases between them. CDR3 sequence: CASSVDTETQYF. The CDR3 DNA follows: TGTGCCAGCAGCGTAGATACCGAGACCCAGTACTTC.

This clonotype was seen many times. The gene calls are TRBV29-1 and TRBJ2-7; D gene unclear. Trimming took 6 bases from V and 3 from J, leaving 9 bases between them. The CDR3 is 11 amino acids. Germline V lookup: CDR1 SQVTM, CDR2 ANQGSEA. The CDR3: CSVHLNYEQYF. For the CDR3, the DNA is TGCAGCGTCCACCTAAACTACGAGCAGTACTTC.

The chain recombines TRBV11-2 with TRBJ1-2, with TRBD1 matching 10 bases. CDR1 is SGHAT, CDR2 FQNNGV, per germline. This CDR3 is built from 14 residues. The junction had 4 bases not matched to a gene; V was cut back by 2 bases and J by 7 bases. The CDR3 DNA sequence: TGTGCCAGCAGCTTAAGGGACAGGGGTTCTGGCTACACCTTC. Translating gives CASSLRDRGSGYTF.

This clonotype was detected only a few times. The gene calls are TRBV20-1 and TRBJ1-6, with D tentatively TRBD1 (5 bases). The CDR3 totals 17 residues. Per the germline V gene, CDR1 is DFQATT and CDR2 is SNEGSKA (reference sequence). Trimming stripped 5 bases from V and 0 bases from J, with 17 bases between. CDR3 sequence (DNA): TGCAGTGCTGGGGGGTCAGGACCGAGCTCCTATAATTCACCCCTCCACTTT. The encoded protein is CSAGGSGPSSYNSPLHF.

This clonotype was detected many times. V gene TRBV7-3 combines with J gene TRBJ1-1; D gene uncertain. Germline V gene data show CDR1 as SGHTA and CDR2 as FQGTGA. The V gene lost 5 bases and the J gene lost 1 base, with 8 bases spanning the gap. This CDR3 contains 13 residues. CDR3 protein: CASSPYPNTEAFF. CDR3 sequence (DNA): TGTGCCAGCAGCCCCTACCCGAACACTGAAGCTTTCTTT.

The sample holds a few counts of this clonotype. The rearrangement uses TRBV6-5 and TRBJ2-7; D might be TRBD1 (6 bases). Per germline, CDR1 MNHEY and CDR2 SVGAGI. The V and J ends lost 0 bases and 6 bases respectively, with 18 bases between them. This CDR3 region has 16 residues. CDR3 protein: CASSYSSGVGLSEQYF. The CDR3 nucleotides are TGTGCCAGCAGTTACTCGTCAGGGGTAGGACTGAGCGAGCAGTACTTC.

This clonotype was seen a handful of times. CDR3 coding DNA: TGCGCCAGCAGCTTGTTTGGGCGGGAGGGCAAAGATGAGCAGTTCTTC. Translated: CASSLFGREGKDEQFF. The V gene is TRBV5-1, the J gene TRBJ2-1; 9 positions match TRBD2. The length of the CDR3 is 16 residues. V was pared by 1 base and J by 8 bases, with 10 bases of the junction left unmatched. Germline-derived CDR1 and CDR2 are SGHRS and YFSETQ. The entire variable domain, with the rest obtained from reference TRBV5-1 and TRBJ2-1, is as follows: KAGVTQTPRYLIKTRGQQVTLSCSPISGHRSVSWYQQTPGQGLQFLFEYFSETQRNKGNFPGRFSGRQFSNSRSEMNVSTLELGDSALYLCASSLFGREGKDEQFFGPGTRLTVL.

This rearrangement joins TRBV6-1 to TRBJ2-7; no clear D. Trimming removed 8 bases at V and 0 bases at J, with 14 bases between. Per the germline V gene, CDR1 is MNHNS and CDR2 is SASEGT. The CDR3 is 14 residues long. The CDR3: CASYQRRSSYEQYF. The CDR3 DNA is TGTGCCAGCTATCAACGAAGGAGCTCCTACGAGCAGTACTTC.

This clonotype has at least ten counts. The chain combines TRBV18 with TRBJ2-2; no clear D. The CDR3 is made up of 13 amino acids. Trimming pared 5 bases from V and 1 base from J, leaving 5 bases between. The germline V gene has CDR1 KGHSH and CDR2 LQKENI. CDR3 amino acids: CASSKENTGELFF. The CDR3 DNA is TGTGCCAGCTCAAAGGAGAACACCGGGGAGCTGTTTTTT.

V is TRBV24-1 and J is TRBJ1-2, with D unclear. CDR3 length equals 13 residues. Trimming removed 7 bases at V and 4 bases at J, with 12 bases between. CDR1 KGHDR and CDR2 SFDVKD come from the germline V gene. This CDR3 is CATRDPGGYGYTF. CDR3 DNA: TGTGCCACCAGAGACCCGGGCGGCTATGGCTACACCTTC.

The chain combines TRBV7-2 with TRBJ2-5; the D call may be TRBD1 or TRBD2 (5 bases each). Looked up from germline, CDR1 is SGHTA and CDR2 is FQGNSA. With 3 bases removed from V and 6 bases from J, the gap between germline ends came to 14 bases. The CDR3 is made up of 14 amino acids. In DNA, the CDR3 is TGTGCCAGCAGCTTCGGGGCACCCCCCAAGACCCAGTACTTC. Translating gives CASSFGAPPKTQYF.